Below, one T cell receptor (beta chain) is given with its context. It has no known antigen specificity. One base away there is no much larger clone; base qualities are not given. The entry originates in a study of T cell changes during pregnancy in multiple sclerosis (dated by TCRdb to the late 2010s). In terms of the full investigation: In women with multiple sclerosis, the researchers looked at how the T cell repertoire shifted as pregnancy progressed.

The CDR3 goes from the cysteine to the phenylalanine over 18 residues. CDR3 DNA is the only sequence kept; it has 54 bases, read in frame from the first base. V loses 1 base at its end and J loses 6 bases; junction bases beyond the gene matches: 13. CDR1 and CDR2 (SGHVS, FNYEAQ) derive from the germline V gene. The library was obtained by the immunoSEQ multiplex PCR assay. This is the immuneACCESS table as TCRdb keeps it, with only in-frame sequences that have V and J called. A part of the clones is gone; compared with another copy, unresolved V genes explain less than half, and the rest is unexplained. The table for this sample lists roughly 74,000 clones; about 85% of them were counted only once. The top ten clones comprise less than 4% of the sample.

The sample was peripheral blood, taken before pregnancy. The sequence is built from TRBV7-6 and TRBJ2-1; 9 middle bases align to TRBD1. The clonotype comes from a female donor with multiple sclerosis, enrolled in a pregnancy study. The base sequence is TGTGCCAGCAGCTTAGTTCTTCAAGGGACAGGGAAGACCAATGAGCAGTTCTTC. It is translated as CASSLVLQGTGKTNEQFF.